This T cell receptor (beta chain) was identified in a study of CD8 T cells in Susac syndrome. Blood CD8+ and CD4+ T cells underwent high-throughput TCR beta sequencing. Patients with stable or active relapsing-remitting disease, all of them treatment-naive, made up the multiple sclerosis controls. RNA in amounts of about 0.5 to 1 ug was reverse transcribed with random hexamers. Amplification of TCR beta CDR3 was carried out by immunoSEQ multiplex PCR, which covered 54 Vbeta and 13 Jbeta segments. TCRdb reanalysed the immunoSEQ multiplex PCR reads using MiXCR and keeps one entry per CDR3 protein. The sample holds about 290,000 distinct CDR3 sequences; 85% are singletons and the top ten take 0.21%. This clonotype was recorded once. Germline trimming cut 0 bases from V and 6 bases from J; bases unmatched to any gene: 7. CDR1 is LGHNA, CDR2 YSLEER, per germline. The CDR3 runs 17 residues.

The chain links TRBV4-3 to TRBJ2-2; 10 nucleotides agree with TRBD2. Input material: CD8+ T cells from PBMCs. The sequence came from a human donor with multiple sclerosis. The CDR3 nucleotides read TGCGCCAGCAGCCAAGATGCTAGCGGGAGTACCGCCGGGGAGCTGTTTTTT. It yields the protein CASSQDASGSTAGELFF.